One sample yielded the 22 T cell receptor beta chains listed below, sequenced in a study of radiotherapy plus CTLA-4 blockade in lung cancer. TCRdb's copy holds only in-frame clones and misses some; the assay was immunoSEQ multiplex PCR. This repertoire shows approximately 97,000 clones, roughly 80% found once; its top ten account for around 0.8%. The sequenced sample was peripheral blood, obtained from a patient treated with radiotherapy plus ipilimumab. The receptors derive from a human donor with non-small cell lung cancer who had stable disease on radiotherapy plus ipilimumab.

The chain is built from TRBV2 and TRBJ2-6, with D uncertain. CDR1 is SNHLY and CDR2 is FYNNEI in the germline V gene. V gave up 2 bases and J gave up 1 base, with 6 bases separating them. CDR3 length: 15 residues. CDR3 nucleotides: TGTGCCAGCAGTGAAAGGGATTCTGGGGCCAACGTCCTGACTTTC. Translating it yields CASSERDSGANVLTF.

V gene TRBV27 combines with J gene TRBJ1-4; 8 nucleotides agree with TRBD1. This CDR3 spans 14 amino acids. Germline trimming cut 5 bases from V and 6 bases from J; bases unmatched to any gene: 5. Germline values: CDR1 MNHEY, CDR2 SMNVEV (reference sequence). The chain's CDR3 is CASSSRGPDEKLFF. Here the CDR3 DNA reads TGTGCCAGCAGTAGCAGGGGGCCGGATGAAAAACTGTTTTTT.

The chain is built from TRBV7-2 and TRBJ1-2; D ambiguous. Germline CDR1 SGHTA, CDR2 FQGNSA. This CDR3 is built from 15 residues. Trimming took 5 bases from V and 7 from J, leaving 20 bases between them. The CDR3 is CASSHAGRSLRGYTF. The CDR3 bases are TGTGCCAGCAGCCACGCCGGGAGGTCCCTTCGTGGCTACACCTTC.

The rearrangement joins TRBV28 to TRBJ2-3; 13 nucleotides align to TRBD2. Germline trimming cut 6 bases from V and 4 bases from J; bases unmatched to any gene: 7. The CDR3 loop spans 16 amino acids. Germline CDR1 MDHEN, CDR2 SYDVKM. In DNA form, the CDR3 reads TGTGCCAGCAGAGAGCCGGGACTAGCGGGATCAGATACGCAGTATTTT. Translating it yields CASREPGLAGSDTQYF.

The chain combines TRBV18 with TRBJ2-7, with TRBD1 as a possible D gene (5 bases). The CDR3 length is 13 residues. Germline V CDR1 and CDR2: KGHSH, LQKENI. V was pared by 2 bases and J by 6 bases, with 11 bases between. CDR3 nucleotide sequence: TGTGCCAGCTCACCAGGACACGGTCGCGAGCAGTACTTC. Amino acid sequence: CASSPGHGREQYF.

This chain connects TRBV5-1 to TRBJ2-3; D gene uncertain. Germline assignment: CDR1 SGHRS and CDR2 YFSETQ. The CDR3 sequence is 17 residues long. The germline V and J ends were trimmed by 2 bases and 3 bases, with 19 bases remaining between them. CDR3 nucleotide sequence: TGCGCCAGCAGCTTCGGAGTGGCCCGACGCTTAACAGATACGCAGTATTTT. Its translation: CASSFGVARRLTDTQYF.

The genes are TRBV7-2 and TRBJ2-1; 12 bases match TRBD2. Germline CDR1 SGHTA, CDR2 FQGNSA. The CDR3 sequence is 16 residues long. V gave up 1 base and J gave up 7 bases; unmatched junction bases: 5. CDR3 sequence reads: CASSLVLAGGRNEQFF. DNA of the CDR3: TGTGCCAGCAGCTTAGTGCTAGCGGGGGGGCGTAATGAGCAGTTCTTC. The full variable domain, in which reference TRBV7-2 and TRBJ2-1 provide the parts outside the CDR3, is GAGVSQSPSNKVTEKGKDVELRCDPISGHTALYWYRQSLGQGLEFLIYFQGNSAPDKSGLPSDRFSAERTGGSVSTLTIQRTQQEDSAVYLCASSLVLAGGRNEQFFGPGTRLTVL.

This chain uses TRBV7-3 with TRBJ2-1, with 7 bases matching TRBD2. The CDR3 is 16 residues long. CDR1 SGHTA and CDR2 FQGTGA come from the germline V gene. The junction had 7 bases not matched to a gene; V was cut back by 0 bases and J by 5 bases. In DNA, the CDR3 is TGTGCCAGCAGCTTAACAAGGGAGGGCCTCGACAATGAGCAGTTCTTC. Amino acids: CASSLTREGLDNEQFF.

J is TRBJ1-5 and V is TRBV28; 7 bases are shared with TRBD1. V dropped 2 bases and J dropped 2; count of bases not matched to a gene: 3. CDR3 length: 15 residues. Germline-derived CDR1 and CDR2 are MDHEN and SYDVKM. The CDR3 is CASSLEGAGNQPQHF. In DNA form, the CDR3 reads TGTGCCAGCAGTTTAGAGGGGGCTGGCAATCAGCCCCAGCATTTT.

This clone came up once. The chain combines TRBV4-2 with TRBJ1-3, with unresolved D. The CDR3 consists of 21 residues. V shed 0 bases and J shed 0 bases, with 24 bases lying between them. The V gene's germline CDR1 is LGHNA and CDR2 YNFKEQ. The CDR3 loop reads CASSQEGPGRGRLVSGNTIYF. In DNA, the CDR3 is TGTGCCAGCAGCCAAGAAGGCCCCGGGCGAGGGCGCCTAGTCTCTGGAAACACCATATATTTT.

The CDR3 region has the DNA TGTGCCAGCAGGGGGTCTGGGGCCAACGTCCTGACTTTC. Translating gives CASRGSGANVLTF. V and J are TRBV7-8 and TRBJ2-6, with no clear D. The germline V gene encodes CDR1 SGHVS and CDR2 FQNEAQ. Trimming took off 6 bases at V and 1 base at J, with 4 bases between the two ends. The CDR3 consists of 13 residues.

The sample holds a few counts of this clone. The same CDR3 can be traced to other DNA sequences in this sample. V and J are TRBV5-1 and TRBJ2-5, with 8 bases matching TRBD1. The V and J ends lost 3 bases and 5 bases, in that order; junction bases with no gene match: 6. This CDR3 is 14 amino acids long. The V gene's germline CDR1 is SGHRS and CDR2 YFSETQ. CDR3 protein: CASSSGQGRETQYF. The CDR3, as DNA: TGCGCCAGCAGCTCAGGACAGGGTAGGGAGACCCAGTACTTC.

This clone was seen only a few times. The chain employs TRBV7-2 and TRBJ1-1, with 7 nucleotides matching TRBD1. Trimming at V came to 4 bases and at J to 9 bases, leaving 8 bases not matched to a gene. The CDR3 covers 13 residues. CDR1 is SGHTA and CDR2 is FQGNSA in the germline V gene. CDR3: CASSSPGRGQAFF. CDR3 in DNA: TGTGCCAGCAGCTCCCCGGGTAGGGGGCAAGCTTTCTTT.

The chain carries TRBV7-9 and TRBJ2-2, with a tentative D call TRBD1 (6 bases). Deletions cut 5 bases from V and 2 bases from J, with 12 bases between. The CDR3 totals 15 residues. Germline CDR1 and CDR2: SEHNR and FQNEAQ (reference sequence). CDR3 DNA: TGTGCCAGCAGCATTACAGGGATCAACACCGGGGAGCTGTTTTTT. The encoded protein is CASSITGINTGELFF.

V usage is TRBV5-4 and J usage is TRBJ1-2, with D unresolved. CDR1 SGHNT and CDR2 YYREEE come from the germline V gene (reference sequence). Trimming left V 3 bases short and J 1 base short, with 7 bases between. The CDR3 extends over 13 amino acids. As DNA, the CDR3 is TGTGCCAGCAGCTCGCGGGGTAACTATGGCTACACCTTC. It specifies CASSSRGNYGYTF.

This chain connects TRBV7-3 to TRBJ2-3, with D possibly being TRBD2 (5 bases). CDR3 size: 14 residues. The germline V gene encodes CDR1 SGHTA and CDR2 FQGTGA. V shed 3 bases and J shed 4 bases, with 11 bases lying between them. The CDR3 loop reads CASSFGGSSDTQYF. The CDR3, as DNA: TGTGCCAGCAGCTTTGGAGGTAGCTCAGATACGCAGTATTTT.

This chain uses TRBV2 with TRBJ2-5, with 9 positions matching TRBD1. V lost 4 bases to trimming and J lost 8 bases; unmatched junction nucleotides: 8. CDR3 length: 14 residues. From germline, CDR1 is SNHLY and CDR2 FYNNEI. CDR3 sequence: CASSADRGEGTQYF. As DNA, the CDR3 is TGTGCCAGCAGTGCGGACAGGGGAGAAGGTACCCAGTACTTC.

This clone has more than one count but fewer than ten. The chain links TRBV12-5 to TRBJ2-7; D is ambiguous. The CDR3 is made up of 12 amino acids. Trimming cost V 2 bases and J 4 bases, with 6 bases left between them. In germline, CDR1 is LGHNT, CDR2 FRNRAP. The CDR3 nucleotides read TGTGCTAGTGGTTTGTCCCGGTACGAGCAGTACTTC. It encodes CASGLSRYEQYF.

The CDR3 DNA is TGTGCCAGCTCACCTGGCGGGAGGGCGGCGGAGCAGTACTTC. It translates to CASSPGGRAAEQYF. The chain employs TRBV18 and TRBJ2-7, with 9 bases fitting TRBD2. Unmatched junction bases numbered 7, after V lost 3 bases and J lost 7 bases. The CDR3 loop spans 14 amino acids. Per the germline V gene, CDR1 is KGHSH and CDR2 is LQKENI.

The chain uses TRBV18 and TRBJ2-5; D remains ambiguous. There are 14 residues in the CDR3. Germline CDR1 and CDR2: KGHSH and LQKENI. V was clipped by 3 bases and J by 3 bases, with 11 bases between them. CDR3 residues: CASSPFGTEETQYF. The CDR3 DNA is TGTGCCAGCTCACCGTTTGGAACAGAAGAGACCCAGTACTTC.

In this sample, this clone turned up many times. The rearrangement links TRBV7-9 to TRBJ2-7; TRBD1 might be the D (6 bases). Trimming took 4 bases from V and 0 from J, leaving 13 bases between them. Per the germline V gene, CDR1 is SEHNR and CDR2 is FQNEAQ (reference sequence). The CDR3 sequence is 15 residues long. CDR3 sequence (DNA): TGTGCCAGCAGCTGGGACATGGGGCCCTCCTACGAGCAGTACTTC. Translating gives CASSWDMGPSYEQYF.

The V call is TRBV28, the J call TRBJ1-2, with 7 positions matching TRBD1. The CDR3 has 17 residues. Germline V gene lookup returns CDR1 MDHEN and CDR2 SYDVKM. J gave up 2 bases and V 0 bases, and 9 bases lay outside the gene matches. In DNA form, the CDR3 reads TGTGCCAGCAGTTTATGGACAGGGTGGCCGTGGAACTATGGCTACACCTTC. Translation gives CASSLWTGWPWNYGYTF.